A single sample is the source of the 7 T cell receptor beta chains below, sequenced in a study of T cell responses to AZD1222 COVID-19 vaccine. Profiled with immunoSEQ multiplex PCR; TCRdb holds only in-frame clones, not every one. The sample yields about 97,000 clones, approximately 90% seen once. Source: peripheral blood, taken on day 0 of AZD1222 vaccination. All receptors come from an adult in good health.

The V and J genes are TRBV6-5 and TRBJ2-7; D not resolved. Per the germline V gene, CDR1 is MNHEY and CDR2 is SVGAGI. The CDR3 runs to 15 residues. V lost 8 bases, J lost 4 bases, and 21 bases lay in between. This CDR3 is CASGTGQELGYEQYF. The CDR3 DNA sequence: TGTGCCAGCGGAACGGGTCAGGAATTAGGTTACGAGCAGTACTTC.

This clone was detected only once. The rearrangement joins TRBV23-1 to TRBJ2-7; D assignment may be TRBD1 or TRBD2 (6 bases each). TRBV23-1 is noted as an ORF with a role that remains uncertain. V was shortened by 7 bases and J by 5 bases, with 24 bases between the two germline ends. The CDR3 has 16 residues. The chain's CDR3 is CASTLLNREADHEQYF. DNA of the CDR3: TGCGCCAGCACTCTGCTTAACAGGGAGGCGGACCACGAGCAGTACTTC.

The rearrangement links TRBV19 to TRBJ1-6; no clear D. V lost 7 bases, J lost 10 bases, and 17 bases lay in between. The germline V gene has CDR1 LNHDA and CDR2 SQIVND (reference sequence). The CDR3 totals 14 residues. This chain's CDR3 is CASNPDRGGSPLHF. The DNA of the CDR3 is TGTGCCAGTAACCCGGACCGGGGAGGGTCACCCCTCCACTTT. Using reference TRBV19 and TRBJ1-6 for the parts outside the CDR3, the full variable domain is DGGITQSPKYLFRKEGQNVTLSCEQNLNHDAMYWYRQDPGQGLRLIYYSQIVNDFQKGDIAEGYSVSREKKESFPLTVTSAQKNPTAFYLCASNPDRGGSPLHFGNGTRLTVT.

The gene calls are TRBV9 and TRBJ1-6; 7 bases line up with TRBD1. J was trimmed by 9 bases and V by 3 bases; bases with no gene match: 3. This CDR3 has 13 amino acids. The germline CDR1 and CDR2 sequences are SGDLS and YYNGEE. The CDR3 nucleotides are TGTGCCAGCAGCGCCCGACAGGGTTCACCCCTCCACTTT. Translation: CASSARQGSPLHF.

The chain joins TRBV4-2 to TRBJ2-3; 14 bases are shared with TRBD2. Trimming cost V 4 bases and J 3 bases; bases outside gene matches: 12. CDR3 length: 19 residues. Germline loops: CDR1 LGHNA, CDR2 YNFKEQ. Here the CDR3 DNA reads TGTGCCAGCAGCCCCAGGACTAGCGGGGGGCACCTTACGACAGATACGCAGTATTTT. Protein sequence: CASSPRTSGGHLTTDTQYF.

The V and J genes are TRBV7-6 and TRBJ1-1, with 7 bases that match TRBD1. The V gene end was trimmed by 5 bases and the J gene end by 1 base; junction bases not matched to a gene: 13. Germline V lookup: CDR1 SGHVS, CDR2 FNYEAQ. This CDR3 region has 17 residues. CDR3 protein: CASSARTGLRGNTEAFF. CDR3 coding DNA: TGTGCCAGCAGCGCACGGACAGGCCTTAGGGGGAACACTGAAGCTTTCTTT. Supplemented by reference TRBV7-6 and TRBJ1-1, the full variable domain reads GAGVSQSPRYKVTKRGQDVALRCDPISGHVSLYWYRQALGQGPEFLTYFNYEAQQDKSGLPNDRFSAERPEGSISTLTIQRTEQRDSAMYRCASSARTGLRGNTEAFFGQGTRLTVV.

This clone was seen a handful of times. The J gene is TRBJ2-5, the V gene TRBV5-4; 9 bases are a match to TRBD1. The CDR3 contains 16 residues. V was pared by 4 bases and J by 5 bases, with 12 bases of the junction left unmatched. The germline gives CDR1 SGHNT, CDR2 YYREEE (reference sequence). CDR3 residues: CASSAGDRVVGETQYF. Written as DNA, the CDR3 is TGTGCCAGCAGCGCCGGGGACAGGGTGGTTGGGGAGACCCAGTACTTC.